This T cell receptor beta chain is drawn from a study of naive CD8 T cells in extremely preterm neonates. Broader study findings: Preterm infants showed shorter CDR3s, fewer N additions and less trimming than older groups. Preterm neonates shared more CDR3 nucleotide sequences (roughly 2.7%) than older groups.

The protocol was immunoSEQ multiplex PCR, while the TCRdb copy is restricted to in-frame clones and leaves out a portion. The table includes 21,000 or so clones, approximately 89% detected once. CDR1 and CDR2 from the germline V gene are MNHEY and SVGAGI. The V segment lost 2 bases and the J segment 1 base; nucleotides outside the gene matches: 0. This CDR3 contains 16 residues. Preterm samples came from extremely preterm deliveries at roughly 21-27 weeks. Pregnancies with fetal demise, active maternal HSV infection or known maternal HIV were excluded. Each sample had roughly 20,000–100,000 sorted naive CD8+ T cells. Regarding this clone: Its antigen remains unknown.

Sequences were obtained from naive CD8+ T cells from cord blood. The chain recombines TRBV6-5 with TRBJ2-2; TRBD2 matches at 11 bases. The TCR originated in a boy who was born preterm. CDR3 amino acids: CASSYGLAGNTGELFF. CDR3 nucleotide sequence: TGTGCCAGCAGTTACGGACTAGCGGGGAACACCGGGGAGCTGTTTTTT.